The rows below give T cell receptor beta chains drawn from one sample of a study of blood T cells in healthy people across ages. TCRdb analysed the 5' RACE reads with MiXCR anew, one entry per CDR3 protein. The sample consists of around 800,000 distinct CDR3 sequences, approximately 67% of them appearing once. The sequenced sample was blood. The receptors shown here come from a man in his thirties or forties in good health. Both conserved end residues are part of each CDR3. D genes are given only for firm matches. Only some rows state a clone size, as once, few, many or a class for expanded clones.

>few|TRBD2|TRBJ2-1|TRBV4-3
CASSQVTSGVRNEQFF
TGCGCCAGCAGCCAAGTGACTAGCGGGGTAAGGAATGAGCAGTTCTTC
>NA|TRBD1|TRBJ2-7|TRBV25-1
CASSEMAGGGEQYF
TGTGCCAGCAGTGAAATGGCAGGGGGCGGCGAGCAGTACTTC
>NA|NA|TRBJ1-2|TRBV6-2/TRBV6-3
CASSLTIGPFNYGYTF
TGTGCCAGCAGTTTAACCATCGGACCTTTCAACTATGGCTACACCTTC
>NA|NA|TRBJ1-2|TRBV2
CASSIRGLNYGYTF
TGTGCCAGCAGCATCCGGGGCCTGAACTATGGCTACACCTTC
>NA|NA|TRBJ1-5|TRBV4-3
CASSQEIGQGNQPQHF
TGCGCCAGCAGCCAAGAAATCGGCCAGGGGAATCAGCCCCAGCATTTT
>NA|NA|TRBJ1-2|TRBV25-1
CASSEFQTDGYTF
TGTGCCAGCAGTGAATTTCAAACCGATGGCTACACCTTC
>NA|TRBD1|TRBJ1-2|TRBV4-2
CASSPLGGQGPIGYTF
TGTGCCAGCAGCCCCCTCGGGGGACAGGGGCCCATCGGCTACACCTTC
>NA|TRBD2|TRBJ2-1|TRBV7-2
CASSSILAGGINEQFF
TGTGCCAGCAGCTCGATACTAGCGGGGGGGATCAATGAGCAGTTCTTC
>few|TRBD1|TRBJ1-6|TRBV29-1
CSVGQGMGSPLHF
TGCAGCGTTGGACAGGGGATGGGTTCACCCCTCCACTTT
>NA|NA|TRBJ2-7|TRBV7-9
CASSVRRSYEQYF
TGTGCCAGCAGCGTTCGGAGGAGTTACGAGCAGTACTTC
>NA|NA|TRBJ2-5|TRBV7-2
CASRPATGSLFQETQYF
TGTGCCAGCAGACCGGCTACGGGTTCCCTTTTCCAAGAGACCCAGTACTTC
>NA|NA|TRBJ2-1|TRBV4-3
CASSQLNGIGQFF
TGCGCCAGCAGCCAACTGAATGGGATTGGGCAGTTCTTC
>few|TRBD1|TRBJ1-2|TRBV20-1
CSARAGTGEYGYTF
TGCAGTGCTAGAGCGGGGACAGGGGAGTATGGCTACACCTTC
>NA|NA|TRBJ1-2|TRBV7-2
CASSLGGPSNYGYTF
TGTGCCAGCAGCTTAGGAGGTCCCTCAAACTATGGCTACACCTTC
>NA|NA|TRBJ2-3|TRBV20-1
CSARSRLDTQYF
TGCAGTGCTAGAAGTAGATTGGATACGCAGTATTTT
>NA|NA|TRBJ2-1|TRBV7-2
CASSYSRVAGGEQFF
TGTGCCAGCAGCTATTCTCGGGTCGCCGGGGGTGAGCAGTTCTTC
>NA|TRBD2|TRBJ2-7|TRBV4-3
CASSQDRRGVSYEQYF
TGCGCCAGCAGCCAAGATAGACGGGGGGTTTCCTACGAGCAGTACTTC
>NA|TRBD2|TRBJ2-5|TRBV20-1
CSARRTSGGAAETQYF
TGCAGTGCTAGAAGGACTAGCGGGGGGGCGGCGGAGACCCAGTACTTC
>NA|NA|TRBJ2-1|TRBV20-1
CSAIFRDPAYNEQFF
TGCAGTGCTATTTTCCGGGACCCTGCCTACAATGAGCAGTTCTTC
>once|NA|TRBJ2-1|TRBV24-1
CATSDLSIGRNGQFF
TGTGCCACCAGTGATTTGAGCATAGGGCGCAATGGGCAGTTCTTC